This T cell receptor (beta chain) appears in the sequencing data of a study of prognosis after radiotherapy for stage I lung cancer. In the study overall: Each patient with non-small cell lung cancer was deemed medically inoperable. With roughly 13 men and six or seven women, the cohort's median age was roughly 74 years, range about 53–85. Distant metastases developed in four patients after radiotherapy (median around seven months); over 14 showed no significant progression. Study observations and caveats: Samples before stereotactic body radiation therapy had more unique TCR clones (median roughly 10,000 versus 7,000).

V gave up 3 bases and J gave up 7 bases, with 10 bases separating them. Per the germline V gene, CDR1 is DFQATT and CDR2 is SNEGSKA (reference sequence). The CDR3 is made up of 13 amino acids. This clonotype is a singleton in its sample. No antigen is known for it. Template was genomic DNA; TCR beta CDR3 amplified in two multiplex PCR rounds. Primers specific to each TRBV and TRBJ gene were used in first-round PCR. TCRdb analysed the multiplex PCR reads with MiXCR anew, one entry per CDR3 protein. The sample includes about 14,000 distinct CDR3 sequences, 50% of them seen just once. The rearrangement links TRBV20-1 to TRBJ1-6; TRBD1 might be the D (6 bases). Sequenced here: PBMCs, sampled before or after stereotactic body radiation therapy (not recorded which). The sequence was obtained from a donor aged 50 or older with non-small cell lung cancer. The CDR3 loop is CSASRDTNSPLHF. CDR3 in DNA: TGCAGTGCTAGTAGGGACACCAATTCACCCCTCCACTTT.